The 9 T cell receptor beta chains in this list originate from one sample, sequenced in a study of circulating and synovial CD4+ cells in juvenile arthritis. Assay: immunoSEQ multiplex PCR; the TCRdb copy retains only in-frame clones and omits some. The data contain about 34,000 clones, just under 97% of them singletons. What was sequenced was CD4+ T cells from blood. The receptors derive from a human donor with juvenile idiopathic arthritis.

The J gene is TRBJ2-3, the V gene TRBV7-2; 14 positions match TRBD2. J was trimmed by 4 bases and V by 5 bases; bases with no gene match: 5. The germline CDR1 and CDR2 sequences are SGHTA and FQGNSA. The CDR3 is 16 residues long. This CDR3 reads CASSRRLAGGSDTQYF. The CDR3 nucleotides read TGTGCCAGCAGCCGTCGACTAGCGGGGGGGTCAGATACGCAGTATTTT.

This chain joins TRBV5-4 and TRBJ2-5; D is uncertain. Germline assignment: CDR1 SGHNT and CDR2 YYREEE (reference sequence). The V end lost 0 bases, the J end lost 0 bases, and 3 bases lay between the germline ends. This CDR3 is built from 13 residues. Here the CDR3 DNA reads TGTGCCAGCAGCTTGGCCAACCAAGAGACCCAGTACTTC. This translates into CASSLANQETQYF. Complete variable domain (other parts from reference TRBV5-4 and TRBJ2-5): ETGVTQSPTHLIKTRGQQVTLRCSSQSGHNTVSWYQQALGQGPQFIFQYYREEENGRGNFPPRFSGLQFPNYSSELNVNALELDDSALYLCASSLANQETQYFGPGTRLLVL.

CDR3 protein: CSGGGRGETQYF. CDR3 coding DNA: TGCAGCGGGGGGGGGAGGGGAGAGACCCAGTACTTC. The J gene is TRBJ2-5, the V gene TRBV29-1; 7 bases are a match to TRBD2. Germline CDR1 is SQVTM and CDR2 is ANQGSEA. Trimming cost V 7 bases and J 4 bases; bases outside gene matches: 6. This CDR3 is 12 amino acids long.

The sample holds one count of this clone. The chain links TRBV2 to TRBJ2-5; TRBD2 agrees at 11 bases. Germline loops: CDR1 SNHLY, CDR2 FYNNEI. The CDR3 totals 13 residues. V was pared by 6 bases and J by 7 bases, with 4 bases of the junction left unmatched. CDR3 bases: TGTGCCAGCAGGAGTACTAGCGGGAGGACCCAGTACTTC. Amino acids: CASRSTSGRTQYF.

As regards this clone: One junction end disagrees with the germline gene, perhaps due to a read error. The chain couples TRBV29-1 to TRBJ2-1; possible D gene TRBD1, 6 bases. This CDR3 has 14 amino acids. Germline CDR1 is SQVTM and CDR2 is ANQGSEA. CDR3 protein: CSAEGQGITNGQFF. The CDR3 nucleotides read TGCAGTGCAGAGGGGCAGGGGATAACTAATGGGCAGTTCTTC.

The gene calls are TRBV28 and TRBJ2-3; tentatively, D is TRBD1 (5 bases). This CDR3 contains 19 residues. Germline lookup yields CDR1 MDHEN and CDR2 SYDVKM. The V end lost 4 bases, the J end lost 3 bases, and 26 bases lay between the germline ends. CDR3 sequence: CASSWGWGIDSERTDTQYF. In DNA form, the CDR3 reads TGTGCCAGCAGTTGGGGATGGGGAATTGACAGCGAACGAACAGATACGCAGTATTTT.

The gene calls are TRBV5-6 and TRBJ2-5; 8 nucleotides line up with TRBD2. The DNA end is more similar to TRBJ2-7, so the J call may be wrong. CDR1 and CDR2 (germline): SGHDT, YYEEEE. The CDR3 loop spans 16 amino acids. In DNA form, the CDR3 reads TGTGCCAGCAGCTTCTGGCTAGGACTAGCTGGCTACGAGCAGTACTTC. Protein: CASSFWLGLAGYEQYF.

The chain carries TRBV6-6 and TRBJ2-7; tentative D call: TRBD1 (6 bases). The CDR3 has 15 amino acids. From germline, CDR1 is MNHNY and CDR2 SVGAGI (reference sequence). Between the trimmed V and J ends, which lost 6 bases and 0 bases, there was a span of 15 bases. Here the CDR3 reads CASRLDRTTSYEQYF. The CDR3 DNA reads TGTGCCAGCAGGCTGGACAGAACCACCTCCTACGAGCAGTACTTC.

CDR3 DNA: TGTGCCAGCAGTTCGGACTCCCGGGGCGTCCTGACTTTC. Translation gives CASSSDSRGVLTF. The chain links TRBV27 to TRBJ2-6, with D possibly matching TRBD2 (5 bases). Germline V gene data show CDR1 as MNHEY and CDR2 as SMNVEV (reference sequence). This CDR3 has 13 amino acids. V gave up 4 bases and J gave up 12 bases, with 13 bases separating them.